The clone carrying this TCR beta chain was counted a few times. Its cognate antigen is unknown. Other DNA variants within this sample encode the same CDR3. The data stem from a study of cytomegalovirus exposure and HLA in healthy donors. The repertoire was sequenced with immunoSEQ multiplex PCR; TCRdb's copy has only in-frame clones and lacks some. This sample has 200,000 to 250,000 clones, with roughly 85% found just once. This CDR3 has 13 residues. The V gene lost 1 base and the J gene lost 4 bases, with 8 bases spanning the gap. Looked up from germline, CDR1 is SGDLS and CDR2 is YYNGEE. Study conclusions and caveats: According to reports, the classifier identified cytomegalovirus status with high specificity and sensitivity. A list of 150 to 200 TCR beta chains associated with cytomegalovirus was given.

Source material: PBMCs. The V gene is TRBV9, the J gene TRBJ1-1; perhaps TRBD1 as D (5 bases). This TCR was sampled from a woman aged 18 to 35 in good health and CMV-seronegative. The CDR3 nucleotides read TGTGCCAGCAGCGTACAGGGTGGCACTGAAGCTTTCTTT. This sequence encodes CASSVQGGTEAFF.